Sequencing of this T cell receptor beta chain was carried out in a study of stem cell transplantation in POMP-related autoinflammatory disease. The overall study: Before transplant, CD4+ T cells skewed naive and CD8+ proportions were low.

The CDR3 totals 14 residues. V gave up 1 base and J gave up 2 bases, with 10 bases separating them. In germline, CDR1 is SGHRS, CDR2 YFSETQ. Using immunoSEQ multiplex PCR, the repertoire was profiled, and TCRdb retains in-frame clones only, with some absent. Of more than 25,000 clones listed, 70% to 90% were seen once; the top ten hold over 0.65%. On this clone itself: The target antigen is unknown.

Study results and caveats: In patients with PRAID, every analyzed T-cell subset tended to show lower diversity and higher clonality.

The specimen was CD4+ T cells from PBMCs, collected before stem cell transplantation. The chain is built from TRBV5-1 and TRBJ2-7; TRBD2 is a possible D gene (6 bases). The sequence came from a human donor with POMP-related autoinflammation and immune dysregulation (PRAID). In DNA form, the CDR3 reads TGCGCCAGCAGCTTGCTAGCGAGGGCCTACGAGCAGTACTTC. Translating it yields CASSLLARAYEQYF.